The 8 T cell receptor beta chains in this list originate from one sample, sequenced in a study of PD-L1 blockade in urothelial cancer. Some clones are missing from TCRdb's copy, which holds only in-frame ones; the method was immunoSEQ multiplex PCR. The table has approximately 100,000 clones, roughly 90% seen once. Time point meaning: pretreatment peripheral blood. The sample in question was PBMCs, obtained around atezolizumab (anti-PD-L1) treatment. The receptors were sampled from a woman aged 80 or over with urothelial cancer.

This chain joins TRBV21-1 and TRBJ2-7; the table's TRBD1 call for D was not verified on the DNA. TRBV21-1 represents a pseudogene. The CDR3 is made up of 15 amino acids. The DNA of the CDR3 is TGTGCCAGCAGCAAAGTTGGCAGGGCGTCCTACGAGCAGTACTTC. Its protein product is CASSKVGRASYEQYF.

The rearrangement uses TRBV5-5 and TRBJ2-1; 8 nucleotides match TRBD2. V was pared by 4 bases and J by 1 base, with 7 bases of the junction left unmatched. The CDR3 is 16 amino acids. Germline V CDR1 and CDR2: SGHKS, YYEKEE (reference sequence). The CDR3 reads CASSPQASGSYNEQFF. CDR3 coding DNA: TGTGCCAGCAGCCCCCAGGCTAGCGGGTCCTACAATGAGCAGTTCTTC.

The CDR3 spells CARSFPGTDLNYGYTF. The DNA of the CDR3 is TGTGCCAGAAGCTTCCCCGGGACAGACTTAAACTATGGCTACACCTTC. The rearrangement uses TRBV5-3 and TRBJ1-2, with 7 bases identical to TRBD1. TRBV5-3 is an ORF, with its function uncertain. V trimming: 2 bases; J trimming: 2 bases; junction bases outside the gene matches: 9. The CDR3 runs to 16 residues.

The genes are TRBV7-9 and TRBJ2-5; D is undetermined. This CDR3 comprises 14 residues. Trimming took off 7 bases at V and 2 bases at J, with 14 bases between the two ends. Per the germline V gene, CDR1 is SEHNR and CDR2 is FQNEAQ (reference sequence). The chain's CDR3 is CASIGGAMQETQYF. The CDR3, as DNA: TGTGCCAGCATTGGCGGAGCCATGCAAGAGACCCAGTACTTC.

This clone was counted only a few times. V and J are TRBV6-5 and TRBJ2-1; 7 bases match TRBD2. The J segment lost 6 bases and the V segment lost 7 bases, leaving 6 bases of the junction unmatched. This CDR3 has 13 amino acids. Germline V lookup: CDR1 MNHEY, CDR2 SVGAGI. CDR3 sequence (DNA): TGTGCCAGCACAAGACTAGCCTCCAATGAGCAGTTCTTC. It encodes CASTRLASNEQFF.

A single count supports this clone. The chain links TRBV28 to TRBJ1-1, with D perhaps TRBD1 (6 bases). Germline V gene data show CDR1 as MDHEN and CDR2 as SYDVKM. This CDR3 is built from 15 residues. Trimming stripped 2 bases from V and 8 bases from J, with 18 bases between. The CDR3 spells CASSLPSRRDREAFF. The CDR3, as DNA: TGTGCCAGCAGTTTACCCAGCCGCCGAGACAGGGAAGCTTTCTTT.

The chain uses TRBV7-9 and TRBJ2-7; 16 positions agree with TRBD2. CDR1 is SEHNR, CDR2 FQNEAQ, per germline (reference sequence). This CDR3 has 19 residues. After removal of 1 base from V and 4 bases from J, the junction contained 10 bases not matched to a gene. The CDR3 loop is CASSLGGTGTSGRVYEQYF. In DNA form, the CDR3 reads TGTGCCAGCAGCTTAGGAGGGACCGGGACTAGCGGGAGGGTGTACGAGCAGTACTTC.

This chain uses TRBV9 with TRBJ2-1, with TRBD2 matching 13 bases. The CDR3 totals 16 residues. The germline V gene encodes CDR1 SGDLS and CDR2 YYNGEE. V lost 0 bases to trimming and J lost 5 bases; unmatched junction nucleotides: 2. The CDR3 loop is CASSVGLAGGDNEQFF. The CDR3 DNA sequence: TGTGCCAGCAGCGTAGGACTAGCGGGAGGAGACAATGAGCAGTTCTTC.